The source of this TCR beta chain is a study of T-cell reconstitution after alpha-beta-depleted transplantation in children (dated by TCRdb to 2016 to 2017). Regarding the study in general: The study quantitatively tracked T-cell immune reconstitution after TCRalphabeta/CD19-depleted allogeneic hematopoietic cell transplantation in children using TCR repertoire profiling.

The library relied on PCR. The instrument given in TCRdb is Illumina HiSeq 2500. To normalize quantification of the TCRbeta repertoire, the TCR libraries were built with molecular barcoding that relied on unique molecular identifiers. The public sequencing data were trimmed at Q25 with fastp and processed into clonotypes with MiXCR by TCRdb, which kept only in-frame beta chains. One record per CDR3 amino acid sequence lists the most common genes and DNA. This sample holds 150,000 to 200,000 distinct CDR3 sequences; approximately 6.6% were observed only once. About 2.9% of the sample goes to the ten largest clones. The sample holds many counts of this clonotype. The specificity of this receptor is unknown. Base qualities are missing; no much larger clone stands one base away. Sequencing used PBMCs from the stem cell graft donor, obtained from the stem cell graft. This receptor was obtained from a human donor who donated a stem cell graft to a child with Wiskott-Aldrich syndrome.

The CDR3 protein: CASSLVDNQPQHF. In nucleotides, the sequence is TGTGCCAGCAGTTTGGTTGACAATCAGCCCCAGCATTTT. This chain is built from TRBV12-3 or TRBV12-4 and TRBJ1-5; no D gene is confidently identified. Measured from the cysteine to the phenylalanine, the CDR3 is 13 residues long. This entry keeps only the CDR3 DNA: 39 bases, framed from base 1. The V end loses 3 bases and the J end loses 3 bases, and a stretch of 6 bases separates them.